This is a list of T cell receptor beta chains from one sample in a study of technical replicates of blood from a handful of donors. Some clones are missing from TCRdb's copy, which holds only in-frame ones; the method was immunoSEQ multiplex PCR. The sample has approximately 70,000 clones, approximately 90% seen once. The sequencing sample was made of PBMCs. The origin of the receptors is a human donor in good health. Some clones in this sample may be carry-over from other donors' samples. Each CDR3 is given with its conserved first and last residue. The D gene is left open where the match is weak. Clone sizes are given selectively: once, few, many, or a class where the clone is expanded.

TRBJ2-3	-	TRBD2	TRBV25-1	TGTGCCAGCAGTGTAGCTAGCGGGAGCACAGATACGCAGTATTTT	CASSVASGSTDTQYF
TRBJ1-2	once	-	TRBV6-1	TGTGCCAGCAGTGAGGTGGTCAGTACAGGCTACACCTTC	CASSEVVSTGYTF
TRBJ2-5	-	TRBD2	TRBV7-9	TGTGCCAGCAGCCCTCCGACTAGCGGGCCCCAAGAGACCCAGTACTTC	CASSPPTSGPQETQYF
TRBJ2-5	-	TRBD1	TRBV18	TGTGCCAGCTCACCCGGGCAGGGGGTCTTGAGGCAAGAGACCCAGTACTTC	CASSPGQGVLRQETQYF
TRBJ1-6	-	-	TRBV4-3	TGCGCCAGCAGCCAAGATCAGGACAGAAATAATTCACCCCTCCACTTT	CASSQDQDRNNSPLHF
TRBJ2-7	few	-	TRBV7-9	TGTGCCAGCAGCTTGGCCGACGGGAAGACCTACGAGCAGTACTTC	CASSLADGKTYEQYF
TRBJ1-6	-	TRBD1	TRBV30	TGTGCCTGGAGTGTGGGACAGGGAAATTCACCCCTCCACTTT	CAWSVGQGNSPLHF
TRBJ2-3	-	-	TRBV21-1	TGTGCCAGCAGCCAACCGACTAGCGGGAGGGAATTCACAGATACGCAGTATTTT	CASSQPTSGREFTDTQYF
TRBJ2-7	-	TRBD1	TRBV18	TGTGCCAGCTCCCAAGGGACAGCCTACGAGCAGTACTTC	CASSQGTAYEQYF
TRBJ1-6	-	-	TRBV4-3	TGCGCCAGCGGTAGTCTGATCGCTTCACCCCTCCACTTT	CASGSLIASPLHF
TRBJ2-1	-	TRBD2	TRBV15	TGTGCCACCAGCAGAGGTTTCCCGGGACTAGACAATGAGCAGTTCTTC	CATSRGFPGLDNEQFF
TRBJ2-2	-	-	TRBV19	TGTGCCAGTAGCACGGACTTCGGGGTTAACGGGGAGCTGTTTTTT	CASSTDFGVNGELFF
TRBJ2-7	-	-	TRBV13	TGTGCCAGCAGCGTGCGGGACTTAGGCTACGAGCAGTACTTC	CASSVRDLGYEQYF
TRBJ2-7	-	-	TRBV29-1	TGCAGCGTCGGGACACCTTCCTACGAGCAGTACTTC	CSVGTPSYEQYF
TRBJ2-7	-	TRBD2	TRBV7-2	TGTGCCAGCAGCTTAGAGGGAGGGTACTACGAGCAGTACTTC	CASSLEGGYYEQYF
TRBJ2-7	-	TRBD2	TRBV27	TGTGCCAGCAGGAATAGCGGGAGCTCCTACGAGCAGTACTTC	CASRNSGSSYEQYF
TRBJ1-5	-	-	TRBV4-2	TGTGCCAGCAGCCAAGTACAGGGCTCGCATCAGCCCCAGCATTTT	CASSQVQGSHQPQHF